Below are 12 T cell receptor beta chains sequenced from a single sample in a study of T-cell reconstitution after alpha-beta-depleted transplantation in children. Unique molecular identifiers featured in how the TCRbeta library was prepared. In TCRdb, the PCR reads were re-called with MiXCR into one record per CDR3 protein. Found here are fewer than 400,000 distinct CDR3 sequences, around 20% of them singletons; the top ten hold approximately 11%. The starting material was PBMCs, mostly from graft donor cells, obtained 180 days after TCRalphabeta/CD19-depleted stem cell transplant. The receptor set was obtained from a male patient between 10 and 17 years old who had a stem cell transplant for acute lymphoblastic leukemia, so the T cells may come from the graft donor.

V is TRBV20-1 and J is TRBJ2-5; 11 nucleotides align to TRBD1. The CDR3 contains 14 residues. Germline V lookup: CDR1 DFQATT, CDR2 SNEGSKA (reference sequence). Trimming removed 6 bases from V and 4 bases from J; junction bases left unmatched: 7. CDR3 loop: CSAVPGQGGETQYF. Here the CDR3 DNA reads TGCAGTGCCGTACCGGGACAGGGGGGAGAGACCCAGTACTTC.

In this sample, this clonotype turned up a few times. V is TRBV27 and J is TRBJ2-3, with D unclear. Trimming took off 5 bases at V and 0 bases at J, with 12 bases between the two ends. The CDR3 loop spans 15 amino acids. Germline lookup yields CDR1 MNHEY and CDR2 SMNVEV (reference sequence). The CDR3 here is CASSLERFSTDTQYF. For the CDR3, the DNA is TGTGCCAGCAGTCTGGAACGGTTTAGCACAGATACGCAGTATTTT.

The chain links TRBV4-2 to TRBJ1-2; TRBD1 might be the D (5 bases). The ends were cut back, 0 bases at V and 4 bases at J, with 15 bases in the middle. The V gene's germline CDR1 is LGHNA and CDR2 YNFKEQ. The CDR3 covers 16 residues. This CDR3 is CASSQESNRIRYGYTF. The CDR3 DNA is TGTGCCAGCAGCCAAGAAAGCAACAGGATACGCTATGGCTACACCTTC.

The rearrangement links TRBV15 to TRBJ2-2, with D possibly matching TRBD1 (6 bases). Per the germline V gene, CDR1 is LNHNV and CDR2 is YYDKDF (reference sequence). This CDR3 has 16 amino acids. Trimming left V 0 bases short and J 3 bases short, with 11 bases between. The CDR3 region is CATSREYREYTGELFF. In DNA, the CDR3 is TGTGCCACCAGCAGAGAGTACAGGGAGTACACCGGGGAGCTGTTTTTT.

The chain carries TRBV12-3 or TRBV12-4 and TRBJ2-2; D is undetermined. The CDR3 runs 14 residues. With 2 bases removed from V and 0 bases from J, the gap between germline ends came to 4 bases. CDR3 DNA: TGTGCCAGCAGTTTAATGACGAACACCGGGGAGCTGTTTTTT. Residues: CASSLMTNTGELFF.

The V call is TRBV5-1, the J call TRBJ2-5; D remains ambiguous. The germline V gene encodes CDR1 SGHRS and CDR2 YFSETQ. Trimming shortened V by 0 bases and J by 1 base, and 7 bases separated the two germline ends. This CDR3 has 14 amino acids. CDR3 sequence: CASSLEGIQETQYF. The DNA of the CDR3 is TGCGCCAGCAGCTTGGAAGGGATCCAAGAGACCCAGTACTTC.

This sequence joins TRBV29-1 and TRBJ1-3; D is perhaps TRBD1 (6 bases). This CDR3 contains 13 residues. Germline V gene data show CDR1 as SQVTM and CDR2 as ANQGSEA. Trimming stripped 6 bases from V and 2 bases from J, with 11 bases between. CDR3 coding DNA: TGCAGCGTCCAATGGGACACTGGAAACACCATATATTTT. Protein product: CSVQWDTGNTIYF.

This clonotype came up a few times. The genes are TRBV5-1 and TRBJ2-1; 8 nucleotides match TRBD2. There are 14 residues in the CDR3. The germline CDR1 and CDR2 sequences are SGHRS and YFSETQ. V gave up 7 bases and J gave up 7 bases; unmatched junction bases: 10. This CDR3 is CASSVEREWNEQFF. CDR3 in DNA: TGCGCCAGCTCGGTGGAGCGGGAGTGGAATGAGCAGTTCTTC. Together with reference TRBV5-1 and TRBJ2-1, the CDR3 gives the full variable domain: KAGVTQTPRYLIKTRGQQVTLSCSPISGHRSVSWYQQTPGQGLQFLFEYFSETQRNKGNFPGRFSGRQFSNSRSEMNVSTLELGDSALYLCASSVEREWNEQFFGPGTRLTVL.

The rearrangement links TRBV3-1 to TRBJ2-7; D is undetermined. This CDR3 spans 14 amino acids. V lost 1 base and J lost 3, with 10 bases in between. Germline assignment: CDR1 LGHDT and CDR2 YNNKEL (reference sequence). Here the CDR3 DNA reads TGTGCCAGCAGCCAAGGCTTACAGAGCTACGAGCAGTACTTC. It is translated as CASSQGLQSYEQYF.

Only one count was recorded for this clonotype. The chain carries TRBV11-3 and TRBJ2-1, with 7 bases matching TRBD2. From germline, CDR1 is SGHNT and CDR2 YENEEA. The CDR3 length is 16 residues. V lost 5 bases, J lost 1 base, and 8 bases stayed unmatched. The CDR3 loop is CASSPRREGSYNEQFF. In DNA form, the CDR3 reads TGTGCCAGCAGCCCCCGGAGGGAGGGATCCTACAATGAGCAGTTCTTC.

CDR3 in amino acids: CASRPSAGGGEQFF. CDR3 nucleotides: TGTGCCAGTAGGCCTAGTGCGGGAGGAGGCGAGCAGTTCTTC. The chain links TRBV19 to TRBJ2-1; TRBD2 matches 8 bases. The J segment lost 10 bases and the V segment lost 6 bases, leaving 11 bases of the junction unmatched. Per the germline V gene, CDR1 is LNHDA and CDR2 is SQIVND (reference sequence). This CDR3 is 14 amino acids long.

The chain couples TRBV5-1 to TRBJ2-3; 10 nucleotides match TRBD2. V trimming: 3 bases; J trimming: 1 base; junction bases outside the gene matches: 2. Germline V gene data show CDR1 as SGHRS and CDR2 as YFSETQ. CDR3 length: 15 amino acids. CDR3 sequence: CASSWGTSGTDTQYF. CDR3 coding DNA: TGCGCCAGCAGCTGGGGGACTAGCGGCACAGATACGCAGTATTTT.